A single sample is the source of the 17 T cell receptor beta chains below, sequenced in a study of T cell repertoires in cytomegalovirus infection. TCRdb recomputed calls from the reads with MiXCR, one row per CDR3 protein. The sample yields 680,000 or so distinct CDR3 sequences, roughly 36% seen once. Specimen: PBMCs. All receptors derive from a human donor in good health (CMV status not recorded). Some clones in this sample may be carry-over from other donors' samples.

The V and J genes are TRBV27 and TRBJ2-5; D is uncertain. The ends were cut back, 6 bases at V and 3 bases at J, with 11 bases in the middle. The germline gives CDR1 MNHEY, CDR2 SMNVEV (reference sequence). This CDR3 has 13 amino acids. The CDR3 bases are TGTGCCAGCAGCAGAACCCTTGAAGAGACCCAGTACTTC. Its protein product is CASSRTLEETQYF.

This rearrangement joins TRBV12-3 or TRBV12-4 to TRBJ1-5, with TRBD1 matching 10 bases. The V and J ends lost 6 bases and 7 bases, in that order; junction bases with no gene match: 6. The CDR3 loop spans 14 amino acids. CDR3 in amino acids: CASRTGQGLQPQHF. In DNA form, the CDR3 reads TGTGCCAGCAGGACGGGACAGGGGTTACAGCCCCAGCATTTT.

The DNA for the CDR3 is TGTGCCAGCAGCTCGTCAGAAAAGGGGGAAGCTTTCTTT. Amino acids: CASSSSEKGEAFF. This chain links TRBV7-3 with TRBJ1-1, with D possibly being TRBD1 (5 bases). V lost 4 bases to trimming and J lost 8 bases, with 14 bases between them. Germline V lookup: CDR1 SGHTA, CDR2 FQGTGA. The CDR3 is made up of 13 amino acids.

This clonotype has ten or more counts. The genes are TRBV7-2 and TRBJ2-5; tentatively, D is TRBD1 or TRBD2 (5 bases each). The CDR3 contains 15 residues. Trimming left V 5 bases short and J 5 bases short, with 18 bases between. Per germline, CDR1 SGHTA and CDR2 FQGNSA. In DNA form, the CDR3 reads TGTGCCAGCAGCACTGGGCTAGCAGGGCGGGAGACCCAGTACTTC. Amino acid sequence: CASSTGLAGRETQYF.

The V and J genes are TRBV5-5 and TRBJ2-2; D might be TRBD1 (6 bases). Germline V gene sequence: CDR1 SGHKS, CDR2 YYEKEE (reference sequence). This CDR3 has 15 residues. Trimming stripped 0 bases from V and 5 bases from J, with 11 bases between. The CDR3 region has the DNA TGTGCCAGCAGCTTGGCAGGGGTGCGTACCGGGGAGCTGTTTTTT. Translation gives CASSLAGVRTGELFF.

This clonotype showed up many times. The rearrangement links TRBV7-2 to TRBJ2-3, with TRBD2 matching 12 bases. This CDR3 is built from 20 residues. V lost 3 bases and J lost 0; bases outside the gene matches: 13. Germline CDR1 reads SGHTA; CDR2 reads FQGNSA. Here the CDR3 DNA reads TGTGCCAGCAGCTTTAGAGGGGCGTTACTAGCGGGGGGTAGCACAGATACGCAGTATTTT. Protein sequence: CASSFRGALLAGGSTDTQYF.

The chain couples TRBV7-9 to TRBJ2-1; the match to TRBD1 covers 9 bases. This CDR3 contains 18 residues. From germline, CDR1 is SEHNR and CDR2 FQNEAQ (reference sequence). V lost 5 bases to trimming and J lost 4 bases; unmatched junction nucleotides: 15. CDR3 nucleotides: TGTGCCAGCAGCCACCGACTTCCCGGGACAGGGAGATACAATGAGCAGTTCTTC. This translates into CASSHRLPGTGRYNEQFF.

The chain carries TRBV19 and TRBJ2-7; D is unresolved. Trimming removed 2 bases from V and 6 bases from J, with 11 bases in between. Per the germline V gene, CDR1 is LNHDA and CDR2 is SQIVND (reference sequence). The CDR3 is 13 residues long. The CDR3 nucleotides read TGTGCCAGTAGTATAAGTAGGTCGACCGAGCAGTACTTC. Its protein is CASSISRSTEQYF.

In the case of this clonotype: This may be a read error, as it is one base from a much larger clone. The chain uses TRBV7-6 and TRBJ2-1; D gene uncertain. Germline CDR1 is SGHVS and CDR2 is FNYEAQ. The CDR3 length is 13 residues. Trimming left V 3 bases short and J 5 bases short, with 8 bases between. DNA of the CDR3: TGTGCCAGCAGCTTTCTTGGAGACAATGAGCAGTTCTTC. It is translated as CASSFLGDNEQFF. Combining the CDR3 with reference TRBV7-6 and TRBJ2-1 gives the whole variable domain GAGVSQSPRYKVTKRGQDVALRCDPISGHVSLYWYRQALGQGPEFLTYFNYEAQQDKSGLPNDRFSAERPEGSISTLTIQRTEQRDSAMYRCASSFLGDNEQFFGPGTRLTVL.

V usage is TRBV24-1 and J usage is TRBJ1-5, with D perhaps TRBD1 (6 bases). Trimming took 3 bases from V and 4 from J, leaving 12 bases between them. The germline gives CDR1 KGHDR, CDR2 SFDVKD. The CDR3 contains 15 residues. The CDR3 loop is CATSDGQGRNQPQHF. CDR3 sequence (DNA): TGTGCCACCAGTGATGGGCAGGGGAGGAATCAGCCCCAGCATTTT.

The chain employs TRBV20-1 and TRBJ1-1; the D is unclear. With 3 bases removed from V and 5 bases from J, the gap between germline ends came to 13 bases. The CDR3 length is 13 residues. Germline CDR1 is DFQATT and CDR2 is SNEGSKA (reference sequence). CDR3 residues: CSARSEVKTEAFF. Here the CDR3 DNA reads TGCAGTGCTAGGTCCGAAGTAAAAACTGAAGCTTTCTTT.

The rearrangement links TRBV5-3 to TRBJ1-4; D might be TRBD1 (6 bases). TRBV5-3 is annotated as an ORF whose role is uncertain. The germline V and J ends were trimmed by 8 bases and 7 bases, with 15 bases remaining between them. The CDR3 runs 13 residues. CDR3 protein: CASFQDSLEKLFF. In nucleotides, the CDR3 is TGTGCCAGCTTCCAGGACAGTCTTGAAAAACTGTTTTTT.

The rearrangement links TRBV6-2 or TRBV6-3 to TRBJ2-7; TRBD1 matches at 7 bases. V dropped 8 bases and J dropped 7; count of bases not matched to a gene: 11. The CDR3 consists of 13 residues. The germline CDR1 and CDR2 sequences are MNHEY and SVGEGT. The CDR3 loop is CASGPDRPREQYF. CDR3 nucleotides: TGTGCCAGCGGTCCGGACAGGCCGAGAGAGCAGTACTTC.

This chain uses TRBV20-1 with TRBJ2-1; 11 positions agree with TRBD2. Germline V gives CDR1 DFQATT, CDR2 SNEGSKA (reference sequence). The V and J ends lost 2 bases and 7 bases, in that order; junction bases with no gene match: 10. The CDR3 is made up of 16 amino acids. Here the CDR3 reads CSARTTLAGVANEQFF. The DNA of the CDR3 is TGCAGTGCTAGAACAACACTAGCGGGAGTTGCAAATGAGCAGTTCTTC.

J is TRBJ2-3 and V is TRBV30; TRBD2 might be the D (7 bases). From germline, CDR1 is GTSNPN and CDR2 SVGIG (reference sequence). The CDR3 loop spans 15 amino acids. V lost 0 bases, J lost 5 bases, and 15 bases lay in between. The CDR3 protein is CAWSVLTGGRDTQYF. The DNA for the CDR3 is TGTGCCTGGAGTGTACTGACGGGGGGCAGAGATACGCAGTATTTT.

This clonotype came up a few times. The V gene is TRBV20-1, the J gene TRBJ1-2, with D unresolved. The V gene's germline CDR1 is DFQATT and CDR2 SNEGSKA (reference sequence). V lost 0 bases to trimming and J lost 0 bases, with 8 bases between them. There are 14 residues in the CDR3. This CDR3 is CSAREQYTNYGYTF. The DNA of the CDR3 is TGCAGTGCTAGAGAGCAGTATACTAACTATGGCTACACCTTC.

The chain carries TRBV7-9 and TRBJ2-3; D unclear. Per the germline V gene, CDR1 is SEHNR and CDR2 is FQNEAQ (reference sequence). CDR3 length: 11 amino acids. The CDR3 protein is CGSKGPDTQYF. CDR3 DNA: TGTGGGTCCAAAGGGCCAGATACGCAGTATTTT.